Presented here are 5 T cell receptor beta chains from one specimen sequenced in a study of patients and donors after allogeneic stem cell transplantation. TCRdb fed the RT-PCR reads into MiXCR, producing one record per CDR3 protein. The profile shows approximately 250,000 distinct CDR3 sequences, 12% to 15% of them singletons. Sequenced input: blood, either unsorted or a sorted T cell fraction (not recorded which). The receptors shown here come from a human donor who was either an allogeneic HSCT recipient or a stem cell or donor lymphocyte infusion donor (not recorded which). It is not recorded whose cells these are; they may come from a transplant donor.

The chain links TRBV7-6 to TRBJ1-1; D is ambiguous. CDR3 length: 14 amino acids. V lost 1 base and J 5 bases, leaving 11 bases between the germline ends. Per germline, CDR1 SGHVS and CDR2 FNYEAQ. CDR3 in DNA: TGTGCCAGCAGCTTAGACACGGTCAGTACTGAAGCTTTCTTT. Translating it yields CASSLDTVSTEAFF.

This chain links TRBV15 with TRBJ2-3; tentatively, D is TRBD2 (5 bases). This CDR3 is built from 16 residues. Germline CDR1 is LNHNV and CDR2 is YYDKDF (reference sequence). Trimming stripped 4 bases from V and 0 bases from J, with 14 bases between. The CDR3 DNA follows: TGTGCCACCAGCAAAGCCCGGGGTCTAAGCACAGATACGCAGTATTTT. It yields the protein CATSKARGLSTDTQYF. Full variable domain (missing parts from reference TRBV15 and TRBJ2-3): DAMVIQNPRYQVTQFGKPVTLSCSQTLNHNVMYWYQQKSSQAPKLLFHYYDKDFNNEADTPDNFQSRRPNTSFCFLDIRSPGLGDTAMYLCATSKARGLSTDTQYFGPGTRLTVL.

The J gene is TRBJ1-2, the V gene TRBV7-2, with D possibly matching TRBD1 (5 bases). The V gene's germline CDR1 is SGHTA and CDR2 FQGNSA. The V end was cut by 1 base, the J end by 1 base, with 7 bases between. This CDR3 region has 14 residues. The CDR3 region is CASSLEGINYGYTF. DNA for the CDR3: TGTGCCAGCAGCTTAGAGGGGATTAACTATGGCTACACCTTC.

V usage is TRBV4-1 and J usage is TRBJ1-1, with a weak D call TRBD1 (5 bases). The germline V gene encodes CDR1 MGHRA and CDR2 YSYEKL. The CDR3 loop spans 17 amino acids. The germline V and J ends were trimmed by 1 base and 1 base, with 16 bases remaining between them. The CDR3 protein is CASSQGAFGTANTEAFF. The CDR3, as DNA: TGCGCCAGCAGCCAAGGGGCCTTCGGGACGGCGAACACTGAAGCTTTCTTT.

V gene TRBV6-1 combines with J gene TRBJ2-5; D possibly corresponds to TRBD1 (6 bases). This CDR3 is 15 amino acids long. The V gene lost 0 bases and the J gene lost 2 bases, with 10 bases spanning the gap. Germline V gives CDR1 MNHNS, CDR2 SASEGT. In DNA form, the CDR3 reads TGTGCCAGCAGTGAAGCAAGGGGGTCACAAGAGACCCAGTACTTC. Translated, it gives CASSEARGSQETQYF.